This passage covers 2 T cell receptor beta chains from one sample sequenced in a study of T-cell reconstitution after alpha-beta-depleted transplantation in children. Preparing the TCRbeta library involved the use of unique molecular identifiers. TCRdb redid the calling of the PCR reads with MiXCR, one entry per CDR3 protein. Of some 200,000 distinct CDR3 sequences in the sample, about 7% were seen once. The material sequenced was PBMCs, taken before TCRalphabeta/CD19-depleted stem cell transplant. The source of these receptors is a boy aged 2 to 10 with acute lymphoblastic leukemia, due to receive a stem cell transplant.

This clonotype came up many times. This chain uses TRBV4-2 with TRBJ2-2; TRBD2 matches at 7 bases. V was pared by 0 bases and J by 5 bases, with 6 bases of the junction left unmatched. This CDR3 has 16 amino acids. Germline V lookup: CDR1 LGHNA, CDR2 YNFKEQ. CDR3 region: CASSQEGPGGTGELFF. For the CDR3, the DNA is TGTGCCAGCAGCCAAGAAGGCCCGGGAGGAACCGGGGAGCTGTTTTTT.

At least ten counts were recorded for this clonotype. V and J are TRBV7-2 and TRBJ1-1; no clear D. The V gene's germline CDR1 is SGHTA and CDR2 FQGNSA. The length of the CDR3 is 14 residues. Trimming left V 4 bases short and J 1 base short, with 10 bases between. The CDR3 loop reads CASSSRTANTEAFF. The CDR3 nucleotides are TGTGCCAGCAGCTCCCGGACCGCGAACACTGAAGCTTTCTTT.